A single sample is the source of the 27 T cell receptor beta chains below, sequenced in a study of PD-1 blockade in mismatch repair-deficient tumors (dated by TCRdb to 2016 to 2017). The library was built by means of the immunoSEQ multiplex PCR assay. TCRdb retrieved this table from immuneACCESS and kept in-frame rearrangements only. Not all clones are present; in checked studies, unresolved V genes account for under half, and no reason is known for the remainder. The sample table lists 80,000 to 130,000 clones, over 75% of them with a count of one. The top ten constitute around 6.5% of the sample. The starting material was peripheral blood, obtained roughly 35 weeks after starting pembrolizumab. The receptors shown here come from an adult with mismatch repair-deficient cancer.

The J gene is TRBJ2-4, the V gene TRBV5-4; no reliable D call. Germline V gene sequence: CDR1 SGHNT, CDR2 YYREEE (reference sequence). Trimming stripped 2 bases from V and 0 bases from J, with 9 bases between. The CDR3 runs 15 residues. CDR3 sequence reads: CASSLGDLAKNIQYF. The CDR3 nucleotides are TGTGCCAGCAGCTTAGGCGATTTAGCCAAAAACATTCAGTACTTC.

A single count supports this clone. A read error may account for a junction end that differs from germline. The chain employs TRBV4-2 and TRBJ1-5; D remains ambiguous. In germline, CDR1 is LGHNA, CDR2 YNFKEQ. This CDR3 comprises 15 residues. CDR3 nucleotides: TGTGTCAGCAGCCAAGCCCAGACCAGCAATCAGCCCCAGCATTTT. Translating it yields CVSSQAQTSNQPQHF.

The rearrangement uses TRBV9 and TRBJ1-1; D ambiguous. This CDR3 has 13 residues. The germline V and J ends were trimmed by 3 bases and 1 base, with 7 bases remaining between them. Germline CDR1 reads SGDLS; CDR2 reads YYNGEE. The CDR3: CASSGGPNTEAFF. CDR3 coding DNA: TGTGCCAGCAGCGGTGGACCGAACACTGAAGCTTTCTTT.

V gene TRBV4-3 combines with J gene TRBJ2-3, with a weak D call TRBD2 (5 bases). Germline CDR1 and CDR2: LGHNA and YSLEER. This CDR3 has 16 amino acids. V was shortened by 0 bases and J by 4 bases, with 14 bases between the two germline ends. CDR3 protein: CASSQEDRPGADTQYF. The CDR3 DNA reads TGCGCCAGCAGCCAAGAAGACCGGCCCGGGGCAGATACGCAGTATTTT.

The chain carries TRBV19 and TRBJ2-2; unclear D gene. Trimming left V 5 bases short and J 1 base short, with 8 bases between. Germline V gene lookup returns CDR1 LNHDA and CDR2 SQIVND (reference sequence). The CDR3 length is 14 residues. CDR3 sequence (DNA): TGTGCCAGTAGTCTGGGTCTGAACACCGGGGAGCTGTTTTTT. Its translation is CASSLGLNTGELFF.

The chain carries TRBV18 and TRBJ1-1; TRBD1 might be the D (5 bases). Germline V gene sequence: CDR1 KGHSH, CDR2 LQKENI. Trimming cost V 1 base and J 2 bases, with 20 bases left between them. The CDR3 extends over 18 amino acids. The CDR3 protein is CASSPRQFRRGYNTEAFF. CDR3 DNA: TGTGCCAGCTCACCACGGCAGTTTAGGCGGGGGTACAACACTGAAGCTTTCTTT.

The V gene is TRBV27, the J gene TRBJ2-2; 13 bases line up with TRBD2. The CDR3 sequence is 18 residues long. Germline lookup yields CDR1 MNHEY and CDR2 SMNVEV (reference sequence). The ends lost 2 bases at V and 0 bases at J; junction bases unmatched: 3. The DNA of the CDR3 is TGTGCCAGCAGTTTAGCCGGACTAGCGGGAGCGAACACCGGGGAGCTGTTTTTT. It codes for CASSLAGLAGANTGELFF.

As to this clone: Other DNA sequences in the sample encode the same CDR3. This chain uses TRBV7-2 with TRBJ2-3; D possibly matches TRBD1 or TRBD2 (5 bases each). CDR1 SGHTA and CDR2 FQGNSA come from the germline V gene. The CDR3 totals 13 residues. V was pared by 1 base and J by 4 bases, with 6 bases between. CDR3 DNA: TGTGCCAGCAGCTTAGGAGGGGCAGATACGCAGTATTTT. Translation: CASSLGGADTQYF.

The rearrangement joins TRBV27 to TRBJ1-4; no clear D gene. With 6 bases removed from V and 0 bases from J, the gap between germline ends came to 11 bases. The CDR3 totals 15 residues. The germline gives CDR1 MNHEY, CDR2 SMNVEV (reference sequence). CDR3 residues: CASSPRIATNEKLFF. The CDR3 coding sequence is TGTGCCAGCAGCCCTCGGATTGCAACTAATGAAAAACTGTTTTTT. The full variable domain, rest sourced from reference TRBV27 and TRBJ1-4, is EAQVTQNPRYLITVTGKKLTVTCSQNMNHEYMSWYRQDPGLGLRQIYYSMNVEVTDKGDVPEGYKVSRKEKRNFPLILESPSPNQTSLYFCASSPRIATNEKLFFGSGTQLSVL.

The chain uses TRBV10-3 and TRBJ2-7; TRBD2 aligns across 7 bases. The V segment lost 5 bases and the J segment 3 bases; nucleotides outside the gene matches: 10. Germline CDR1 reads ENHRY; CDR2 reads SYGVKD. This CDR3 region has 15 residues. CDR3 bases: TGTGCCATCAGTCCGACCTTTGGCGGGAGCTACGAGCAGTACTTC. It yields the protein CAISPTFGGSYEQYF.

The chain recombines TRBV5-1 with TRBJ1-2; no definite D call. CDR1 SGHRS and CDR2 YFSETQ come from the germline V gene. This CDR3 is built from 13 residues. V was clipped by 6 bases and J by 5 bases, with 14 bases between them. CDR3 sequence: CASNVASGYGYTF. The CDR3 DNA sequence: TGCGCCAGCAACGTCGCGTCTGGGTATGGCTACACCTTC.

The genes are TRBV5-1 and TRBJ2-5, with D unresolved. With 1 base removed from V and 5 bases from J, the gap between germline ends came to 15 bases. The CDR3 is made up of 15 amino acids. Germline V CDR1 and CDR2: SGHRS, YFSETQ. The DNA for the CDR3 is TGCGCCAGCAGCTTGCCTAATGCTAACGGGGAGACCCAGTACTTC. This codes for CASSLPNANGETQYF.

V usage is TRBV11-2 and J usage is TRBJ1-3, with unresolved D. This CDR3 contains 14 residues. Germline CDR1 and CDR2: SGHAT and FQNNGV. Trimming took off 1 base at V and 2 bases at J, with 6 bases between the two ends. Written as DNA, the CDR3 is TGTGCCAGCAGCTTAGGAGGGACTGGAAACACCATATATTTT. Residues: CASSLGGTGNTIYF.

The chain couples TRBV20-1 to TRBJ2-3; D is uncertain. Trimming stripped 0 bases from V and 11 bases from J, with 9 bases between. The CDR3 totals 11 residues. Germline V gene sequence: CDR1 DFQATT, CDR2 SNEGSKA (reference sequence). The CDR3 DNA sequence: TGCAGTGCTAGAGAAAAAGGTTTGCAGTATTTT. Translation gives CSAREKGLQYF.

The genes are TRBV6-6 and TRBJ2-5, with D perhaps matching TRBD1 (5 bases). The J call is doubtful: the DNA matches TRBJ2-7 better. This CDR3 region has 13 residues. Germline assignment: CDR1 MNHNY and CDR2 SVGAGI (reference sequence). This CDR3 reads CASSDRDGYEQYF. CDR3 in DNA: TGTGCCAGCAGCGACAGAGACGGGTACGAGCAGTACTTC.

This clone showed up just once. The gene calls are TRBV5-1 and TRBJ2-7, with 7 bases fitting TRBD1. CDR1 and CDR2 (germline): SGHRS, YFSETQ. Trimming cost V 4 bases and J 1 base; bases outside gene matches: 8. There are 15 residues in the CDR3. Here the CDR3 reads CASSQSRQGSYEQYF. In nucleotides, the CDR3 is TGCGCCAGCAGCCAAAGTAGACAGGGTTCCTACGAGCAGTACTTC.

The V and J genes are TRBV10-3 and TRBJ2-1; D is undetermined. Trimming took off 0 bases at V and 3 bases at J, with 15 bases between the two ends. CDR3 size: 17 residues. Looked up from germline, CDR1 is ENHRY and CDR2 is SYGVKD. The CDR3 sequence is CAISESVGQGDYNEQFF. The DNA of the CDR3 is TGTGCCATCAGTGAGTCAGTCGGGCAAGGAGACTACAATGAGCAGTTCTTC.

By share, this clone ranks as medium-sized. The chain recombines TRBV15 with TRBJ2-7; tentative D call: TRBD1 (5 bases). From germline, CDR1 is LNHNV and CDR2 YYDKDF (reference sequence). With 1 base removed from V and 2 bases from J, the gap between germline ends came to 9 bases. This CDR3 is built from 14 residues. The CDR3 bases are TGTGCCACCAGCAGAGCAGGGTTCACCTACGAGCAGTACTTC. Protein sequence: CATSRAGFTYEQYF.

CDR3 sequence (DNA): TGCGCCAGCAGCTTGGGGGGACAAATCTCCTACAATGAGCAGTTCTTC. This encodes CASSLGGQISYNEQFF. The rearrangement joins TRBV5-1 to TRBJ2-1, with a weak D call TRBD1 (6 bases). Trimming took 0 bases from V and 0 from J, leaving 10 bases between them. CDR3 length: 16 residues. Looked up from germline, CDR1 is SGHRS and CDR2 is YFSETQ.

V and J are TRBV7-9 and TRBJ1-3, with 9 bases that match TRBD1. The germline V gene encodes CDR1 SEHNR and CDR2 FQNEAQ (reference sequence). The junction had 11 bases not matched to a gene; V was cut back by 11 bases and J by 9 bases. This CDR3 contains 13 residues. In DNA, the CDR3 is TGTGCCTGGTTATGGGACAGGGAAAGCACCATATATTTT. Translating it yields CAWLWDRESTIYF.

The chain carries TRBV9 and TRBJ1-5; 8 nucleotides agree with TRBD1. There are 14 residues in the CDR3. Germline CDR1 reads SGDLS; CDR2 reads YYNGEE. V shed 3 bases, J shed 6 bases, and the junction held 5 bases outside the gene matches. For the CDR3, the DNA is TGTGCCAGCAGCGCGGGACAGGCAAGTCAGCCCCAGCATTTT. It codes for CASSAGQASQPQHF.

The chain employs TRBV13 and TRBJ1-2, with TRBD1 matching 7 bases. With 5 bases clipped from V and 2 bases from J, the junction kept 2 bases outside the gene matches. From germline, CDR1 is PRHDT and CDR2 FYEKMQ (reference sequence). The CDR3 sequence is 13 residues long. The CDR3 loop reads CASSPGQNYGYTF. CDR3 nucleotides: TGTGCCAGCAGCCCGGGACAGAACTATGGCTACACCTTC.

This clone has a single count. The genes are TRBV6-4 and TRBJ1-2, with D possibly matching TRBD1 (5 bases). V was clipped by 5 bases and J by 6 bases, with 10 bases between them. The CDR3 consists of 12 residues. Germline V CDR1 and CDR2: MRHNA, SNTAGT. The CDR3 sequence is CASSPGGDGYTF. CDR3 bases: TGTGCCAGCAGTCCCGGGGGAGATGGCTACACCTTC.

The chain has TRBV4-3 and TRBJ2-1; TRBD2 agrees at 12 bases. Germline V lookup: CDR1 LGHNA, CDR2 YSLEER. This CDR3 has 16 residues. Trimming cost V 1 base and J 8 bases; bases outside gene matches: 6. CDR3 DNA sequence: TGCGCCAGCAGCCAAGGGACTAGCGGGGCCATTTATGAGCAGTTCTTC. Amino acids: CASSQGTSGAIYEQFF.

V gene TRBV27 combines with J gene TRBJ2-7; D is uncertain. CDR3 length equals 12 residues. V was shortened by 3 bases and J by 6 bases, with 9 bases between the two germline ends. Looked up from germline, CDR1 is MNHEY and CDR2 is SMNVEV (reference sequence). CDR3 loop: CASSFWGREQYF. In DNA, the CDR3 is TGTGCCAGCAGTTTTTGGGGTCGCGAGCAGTACTTC.

V gene TRBV14 combines with J gene TRBJ2-7, with a possible D match to TRBD1 (5 bases). Germline CDR1 SGHDN, CDR2 FVKESK. Between the trimmed V and J ends, which lost 5 bases and 4 bases, there was a span of 9 bases. The CDR3 length is 12 residues. This chain's CDR3 is CASSETDYEQYF. The DNA of the CDR3 is TGTGCCAGCAGCGAGACAGATTACGAGCAGTACTTC. Filled out from reference TRBV14 and TRBJ2-7, the complete variable domain reads EAGVTQFPSHSVIEKGQTVTLRCDPISGHDNLYWYRRVMGKEIKFLLHFVKESKQDESGMPNNRFLAERTGGTYSTLKVQPAELEDSGVYFCASSETDYEQYFGPGTRLTVT.

The chain couples TRBV27 to TRBJ2-7, with D tentatively TRBD2 (6 bases). This CDR3 is 17 amino acids long. CDR1 and CDR2 from the germline V gene are MNHEY and SMNVEV (reference sequence). The germline V and J ends were trimmed by 4 bases and 0 bases, with 19 bases remaining between them. The CDR3 region has the DNA TGTGCCAGCAGTTGGGGGGTGACGGAGTATAGCTCCTACGAGCAGTACTTC. Protein: CASSWGVTEYSSYEQYF.